Given below is one TCR beta chain in context. This entry comes from a study of T cells after yellow fever vaccination. TCR cDNA was made by 5'RACE template switching, adding a universal primer site and UMIs. In TCRdb, the 5' RACE reads were re-called with MiXCR into one record per CDR3 protein. This sample has 510,000 or so distinct CDR3 sequences, with about 19% found just once. V lost 3 bases and J 5 bases, leaving 8 bases between the germline ends. Looked up from germline, CDR1 is KGHSH and CDR2 is LQKENI. The CDR3 extends over 13 amino acids. The specimen was PBMCs, collected 15 days after the yellow fever booster vaccination. The rearrangement links TRBV18 to TRBJ1-5; D remains unclear. The receptor was isolated from a man younger than 45 who received the YFV17D yellow fever vaccine. The CDR3, as DNA: TGTGCCAGCTCACCGTCCCAGGATCAGCCCCAGCATTTT. It encodes CASSPSQDQPQHF.